The 12 T cell receptor beta chains below were found in one sample sequenced in a study of blood T cell repertoires in COVID-19. Sequencing used immunoSEQ multiplex PCR; TCRdb keeps in-frame clones, though not all of them. Among around 150,000 clones listed, approximately 80% were seen once. Input material: PBMCs or T cells enriched from blood (not recorded which). Every receptor here comes from a man aged 35 to 55 who had recovered from COVID-19.

The chain combines TRBV19 with TRBJ2-1, with D possibly TRBD1 on 6 matching bases. Trimming removed 9 bases from V and 6 bases from J, with 18 bases in between. Germline V gene sequence: CDR1 LNHDA, CDR2 SQIVND (reference sequence). The CDR3 has 14 amino acids. The CDR3 loop is CASAAGTGSNEQFF. The CDR3 DNA is TGTGCCAGCGCGGCCGGAACAGGGTCCAATGAGCAGTTCTTC.

This chain joins TRBV9 and TRBJ2-3, with 9 bases lining up with TRBD2. With V trimmed by 5 bases and J by 1 base, 14 bases remained unmatched. CDR1 SGDLS and CDR2 YYNGEE come from the germline V gene. The CDR3 totals 18 residues. The CDR3 protein is CASRSTLSGGEGTDTQYF. As DNA, the CDR3 is TGTGCCAGCAGGAGCACCCTTAGCGGGGGAGAGGGCACAGATACGCAGTATTTT. The entire variable domain, with the rest obtained from reference TRBV9 and TRBJ2-3, is as follows: DSGVTQTPKHLITATGQRVTLRCSPRSGDLSVYWYQQSLDQGLQFLIQYYNGEERAKGNILERFSAQQFPDLHSELNLSSLELGDSALYFCASRSTLSGGEGTDTQYFGPGTRLTVL.

The chain combines TRBV10-3 with TRBJ1-2, with D perhaps matching TRBD1 (6 bases). The V and J ends lost 7 bases and 5 bases respectively, with 11 bases between them. Germline lookup yields CDR1 ENHRY and CDR2 SYGVKD. This CDR3 is built from 12 residues. CDR3 protein: CAIITDSYGYTF. As DNA, the CDR3 is TGTGCCATCATTACGGACAGTTATGGCTACACCTTC.

The genes are TRBV13 and TRBJ1-1, with D possibly matching TRBD1 (6 bases). Germline V lookup: CDR1 PRHDT, CDR2 FYEKMQ (reference sequence). This CDR3 is 12 amino acids long. V gave up 1 base and J gave up 10 bases, with 10 bases separating them. Written as DNA, the CDR3 is TGTGCCAGCAGCTTAGCAGGGGCGCCAGCTTTCTTT. Residues: CASSLAGAPAFF.

This chain joins TRBV3-1 (or the pseudogene TRBV3-2) and TRBJ2-4; 10 positions match TRBD1. J gave up 3 bases and V 3 bases, and 8 bases lay outside the gene matches. CDR1 is LGHDT and CDR2 is YNNKEL in the germline V gene (reference sequence). The CDR3 has 17 amino acids. This CDR3 is CASSQVTGGVGKNIQYF. For the CDR3, the DNA is TGTGCCAGCAGCCAGGTGACAGGGGGCGTCGGCAAAAACATTCAGTACTTC.

This chain's CDR3 is CASSQDDGEQFF. DNA for the CDR3: TGTGCCAGCAGCCAGGACGACGGGGAACAGTTCTTC. The chain couples TRBV3-1 (or the pseudogene TRBV3-2) to TRBJ2-1, with TRBD2 as a possible D gene (5 bases). V lost 3 bases and J 13 bases, leaving 13 bases between the germline ends. This CDR3 is 12 amino acids long. Germline CDR1 and CDR2: LGHDT and YNNKEL (reference sequence).

The chain carries TRBV19 and TRBJ1-2; possibly TRBD1 for D (5 bases). CDR3 length: 14 residues. Trimming cost V 5 bases and J 2 bases, with 12 bases left between them. CDR1 and CDR2 (germline): LNHDA, SQIVND (reference sequence). The DNA for the CDR3 is TGTGCCAGTAGTGCCTCGCAGGGAAACTATGGCTACACCTTC. Protein: CASSASQGNYGYTF.

The chain couples TRBV5-8 to TRBJ1-5; D remains unclear. CDR1 is SGHTS, CDR2 YDEGEE, per germline. The length of the CDR3 is 16 residues. The V end lost 3 bases, the J end lost 1 base, and 14 bases lay between the germline ends. The CDR3 sequence is CASSSDESSSNQPQHF. Written as DNA, the CDR3 is TGTGCCAGCAGCTCCGATGAGAGTAGCAGCAATCAGCCCCAGCATTTT. Full variable domain (missing parts from reference TRBV5-8 and TRBJ1-5): EAGVTQSPTHLIKTRGQQATLRCSPISGHTSVYWYQQALGLGLQFLLWYDEGEERNRGNFPPRFSGRQFPNYSSELNVNALELEDSALYLCASSSDESSSNQPQHFGDGTRLSIL.

This clone has a count of ten or more. CDR3 in amino acids: CASSLFEASGGDTQYF. CDR3 bases: TGTGCCAGCAGCTTATTCGAGGCTAGCGGGGGAGATACGCAGTATTTT. The chain carries TRBV7-2 and TRBJ2-3, with TRBD2 matching 10 bases. The CDR3 extends over 16 amino acids. The trim removed 2 bases at V and 5 bases at J, leaving 7 bases unmatched. Germline values: CDR1 SGHTA, CDR2 FQGNSA.

V gene TRBV30 combines with J gene TRBJ1-2, with 9 bases aligning to TRBD1. V shed 5 bases, J shed 2 bases, and the junction held 24 bases outside the gene matches. CDR1 is GTSNPN and CDR2 is SVGIG in the germline V gene (reference sequence). This CDR3 is 20 amino acids long. The CDR3 nucleotides are TGTGCCTGGGACAGGGGGTCAAACGTAGGCGTCGTGGGTAACAACTATGGCTACACCTTC. It codes for CAWDRGSNVGVVGNNYGYTF.

The chain has TRBV3-1 (or the pseudogene TRBV3-2) and TRBJ1-1; D not certain. CDR1 LGHDT and CDR2 YNNKEL come from the germline V gene (reference sequence). The V and J ends lost 4 bases and 4 bases respectively, with 19 bases between them. This CDR3 is built from 16 residues. This chain's CDR3 is CASSPRRVGLSTEAFF. CDR3 bases: TGTGCCAGCAGCCCCCGGAGGGTAGGTCTTAGCACTGAAGCTTTCTTT.

With regard to this clone: The identical CDR3 is also encoded by other nucleotide sequences in the sample. The chain links TRBV9 to TRBJ2-3; 9 bases map to TRBD1. The germline CDR1 and CDR2 sequences are SGDLS and YYNGEE. The CDR3 is 15 amino acids. V was pared by 3 bases and J by 2 bases, with 4 bases of the junction left unmatched. The CDR3 sequence is CASSAGQGNTDTQYF. As DNA, the CDR3 is TGTGCCAGCAGCGCCGGACAGGGGAACACAGATACGCAGTATTTT.